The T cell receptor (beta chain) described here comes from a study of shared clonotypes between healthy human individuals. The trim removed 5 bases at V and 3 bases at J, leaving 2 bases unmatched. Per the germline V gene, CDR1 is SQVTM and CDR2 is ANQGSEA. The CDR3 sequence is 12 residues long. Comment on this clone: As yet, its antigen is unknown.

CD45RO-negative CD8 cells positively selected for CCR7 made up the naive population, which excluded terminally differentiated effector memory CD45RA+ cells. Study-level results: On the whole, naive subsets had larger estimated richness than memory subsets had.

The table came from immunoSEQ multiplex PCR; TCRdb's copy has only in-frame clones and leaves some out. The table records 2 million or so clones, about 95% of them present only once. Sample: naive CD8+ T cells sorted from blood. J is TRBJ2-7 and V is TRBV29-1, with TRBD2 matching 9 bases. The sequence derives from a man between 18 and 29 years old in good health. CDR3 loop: CSVRSGSYEQYF. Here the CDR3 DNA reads TGCAGCGTTCGTAGCGGGAGCTACGAGCAGTACTTC.